This T cell receptor (beta chain) was sequenced during a study of neoadjuvant anti-PD-1 for oral cavity cancer. Study outcomes and limitations: Higher pretreatment Treg/Th17 ratios tracked higher pretreatment blood clonality.

Turning to this clone: Its antigen remains unidentified.

Six replicates per PBMC sample, mostly from roughly 0.45 ug of genomic DNA. TCRdb's table, derived via immunoSEQ multiplex PCR, lists solely in-frame clones and lacks some. In the table there are thousands of clones, 60% to 75% of which are singletons. The germline CDR1 and CDR2 sequences are SNHLY and FYNNEI. CDR3 length: 14 amino acids. Trimming removed 6 bases at V and 2 bases at J, with 11 bases between. Time point specified: after neoadjuvant nivolumab, at surgical resection. The patients had HPV-negative, locally advanced oral cavity squamous cell carcinoma. Here the sequenced sample was PBMCs, taken after nivolumab (anti-PD-1) treatment. The receptor's source is a person between 40 and 85 years old with oral cavity squamous cell carcinoma. The V gene is TRBV2, the J gene TRBJ1-5, with D possibly TRBD1 on 6 matching bases. Written as DNA, the CDR3 is TGTGCCAGCAGCCTAGGGGGAGGCAATCAGCCCCAGCATTTT. Protein sequence: CASSLGGGNQPQHF.